Listed here are 10 T cell receptor beta chains from one sample, sequenced in a study of T cells in localized non-small cell lung cancer. TCRdb's table, derived via immunoSEQ multiplex PCR, lists solely in-frame clones and lacks some. The sample lists over 65,000 clones; around 84% were seen once. This specimen was peripheral blood, taken before any cancer treatment. The receptor source for this set is a female donor older than 55 with stage I lung adenocarcinoma.

This clone was seen a few times. The genes are TRBV7-9 and TRBJ2-7; D may be TRBD2 (6 bases). This CDR3 region has 13 residues. Germline CDR1 and CDR2: SEHNR and FQNEAQ (reference sequence). Trimming cost V 1 base and J 4 bases, with 8 bases left between them. The CDR3 bases are TGTGCCAGCAGCTTAGTCGGGGGTTACGAGCAGTACTTC. Its protein is CASSLVGGYEQYF.

V is TRBV7-9 and J is TRBJ1-5; D call uncertain. This CDR3 contains 13 residues. Trimming cost V 2 bases and J 5 bases, with 7 bases left between them. Germline CDR1 is SEHNR and CDR2 is FQNEAQ (reference sequence). As DNA, the CDR3 is TGTGCCAGCAGCTTAAGTGGCGATCAGCCCCAGCATTTT. Residues: CASSLSGDQPQHF.

This clone was observed a few times. The CDR3 region is CASSLSWTGGPGELFF. The CDR3 DNA is TGTGCCAGCAGTTTATCCTGGACAGGGGGACCCGGGGAGCTGTTTTTT. The gene calls are TRBV27 and TRBJ2-2; 10 nucleotides agree with TRBD1. Looked up from germline, CDR1 is MNHEY and CDR2 is SMNVEV (reference sequence). J gave up 6 bases and V 0 bases, and 4 bases lay outside the gene matches. This CDR3 has 16 residues.

The rearrangement links TRBV5-1 to TRBJ2-5; D is unclear. The germline V gene encodes CDR1 SGHRS and CDR2 YFSETQ. The length of the CDR3 is 14 residues. V gave up 2 bases and J gave up 2 bases, with 10 bases separating them. CDR3 loop: CASSFQNFQETQYF. DNA for the CDR3: TGCGCCAGCAGCTTCCAGAATTTTCAAGAGACCCAGTACTTC.

The genes are TRBV28 and TRBJ2-5; a weak D match, TRBD2 (6 bases). Per germline, CDR1 MDHEN and CDR2 SYDVKM. The CDR3 extends over 14 amino acids. The V and J ends lost 7 bases and 2 bases respectively, with 14 bases between them. The CDR3 region is CASKEGNTQETQYF. CDR3 nucleotides: TGTGCCAGCAAGGAGGGGAACACGCAAGAGACCCAGTACTTC.

This clone was seen only once. The chain combines TRBV5-1 with TRBJ2-5; 11 bases fit TRBD2. V trimming: 4 bases; J trimming: 4 bases; junction bases outside the gene matches: 15. Germline V gene sequence: CDR1 SGHRS, CDR2 YFSETQ. This CDR3 comprises 18 residues. Written as DNA, the CDR3 is TGCGCCAGCAGCCAGGGACTAGCGGAACCGGGCAGGGCAGAGACCCAGTACTTC. This translates into CASSQGLAEPGRAETQYF. The whole variable domain, remainder taken from reference TRBV5-1 and TRBJ2-5, is KAGVTQTPRYLIKTRGQQVTLSCSPISGHRSVSWYQQTPGQGLQFLFEYFSETQRNKGNFPGRFSGRQFSNSRSEMNVSTLELGDSALYLCASSQGLAEPGRAETQYFGPGTRLLVL.

The chain employs TRBV9 and TRBJ2-5; D remains unclear. Trimming took off 5 bases at V and 2 bases at J, with 4 bases between the two ends. This CDR3 is built from 11 residues. Looked up from germline, CDR1 is SGDLS and CDR2 is YYNGEE. The CDR3 DNA is TGTGCCAGCAGAGAGCAAGAGACCCAGTACTTC. Its translation is CASREQETQYF.

This chain links TRBV5-1 with TRBJ1-2, with D possibly being TRBD1 (5 bases). V was trimmed by 0 bases and J by 9 bases, leaving 21 bases between them. CDR1 is SGHRS, CDR2 YFSETQ, per germline. The CDR3 spans 16 residues. The CDR3 spells CASSLAAVGDGGRYTF. CDR3 DNA: TGCGCCAGCAGCTTGGCCGCAGTAGGGGACGGCGGTCGCTACACCTTC.

The gene calls are TRBV11-3 and TRBJ1-1; TRBD1 might be the D (5 bases). The CDR3 covers 14 residues. CDR1 SGHNT and CDR2 YENEEA come from the germline V gene. The V and J ends lost 0 bases and 4 bases respectively, with 9 bases between them. CDR3: CASSLDRVFTEAFF. As DNA, the CDR3 is TGTGCCAGCAGCTTAGACAGGGTGTTCACTGAAGCTTTCTTT.

DNA for the CDR3: TGTGCCAGCAGCCCCGGGACTACCGACTACGAGCAGTACTTC. Translated, it gives CASSPGTTDYEQYF. The chain couples TRBV9 to TRBJ2-7; 7 bases line up with TRBD2. The germline V gene has CDR1 SGDLS and CDR2 YYNGEE. V lost 4 bases to trimming and J lost 3 bases; unmatched junction nucleotides: 7. The CDR3 has 14 residues.